These T cell receptor beta chains were read from a single sample in a study of cytomegalovirus exposure and HLA in healthy donors. This table comes from immunoSEQ multiplex PCR, and its TCRdb copy is limited to in-frame clones, with some not included. The sample has about 98,000 clones; about 81% are singletons. Sample: PBMCs. The receptors shown here come from a man aged 40-49 years in good health and CMV-seronegative. The conserved cysteine and the conserved F or W are not part of the CDR3 here.

v_call	j_call	cdr3_aa
TRBV5-1	TRBJ2-5	ASGPIGRTQETQY
TRBV7-9	TRBJ2-1	ASSLARGSYNEQF
TRBV5-4	TRBJ1-3	ASSLALTASSGNTIY
TRBV6-1	TRBJ2-7	ASQGQGAREQY
TRBV5-1	TRBJ2-3	ASSLLLAGSTDTQY
TRBV5-4	TRBJ1-2	ASSLGRAFRAYGYT
TRBV9	TRBJ1-2	ASSPPGGDYGYT
TRBV7-8	TRBJ1-3	ASSLRGNTIY
TRBV5-4	TRBJ1-2	ASSGEVLTGGGYT
TRBV12-5	TRBJ2-7	ASGIGGAPYEQY
TRBV27	TRBJ2-2	ASTSTGGGPNTGELF
TRBV6-5	TRBJ1-4	ASSSTLTNEKLF
TRBV29-1	TRBJ2-3	SVEGTSSTDTQY
TRBV14	TRBJ2-7	ASSQRQGAGYEQY
TRBV2	TRBJ1-1	AGNDRNTEAF
TRBV27	TRBJ1-2	ASSPVFGNYGYT
TRBV5-1	TRBJ2-1	ASSSGGLYNEQF
TRBV6-5	NA	ASRHTTGGYYEQY
TRBV11-2	TRBJ1-2	ASSTRGQLYGYT
TRBV2	TRBJ2-7	ASKQHQSGGRSYEQY
TRBV27	NA	ASSLRGSYEQY
TRBV5-1	TRBJ2-7	ASSWRQGNFNEQY
TRBV5-4	TRBJ2-5	ASSLGQGRPETQY
TRBV9	TRBJ2-2	ASSAHSSGGGTGELF
TRBV18	TRBJ1-1	ASSPAGMNTEAF
TRBV11-3	TRBJ2-2	ASKGGSGELF
TRBV7-9	TRBJ1-1	AVHGGSNTEAF
TRBV19	TRBJ1-5	ASSIAPGQGADQPQH
TRBV9	TRBJ1-6	ASSAGGSYNSPLH
TRBV4-3	TRBJ2-1	ASSRITSGAYNEQF
TRBV5-4	TRBJ1-2	ASSPTQARDSAKLGYGYT
TRBV19	TRBJ2-3	ASSTRQGRDTQY
TRBV6-6	TRBJ2-4	ASSYGQGVVIQY